A selection of T cell receptor beta chains follows, all from one sample in a study of CD8+ T cells in alopecia areata. Using immunoSEQ multiplex PCR, the repertoire was profiled, and TCRdb retains in-frame clones only, with some absent. This sample has 93,000 or so clones, with around three fifths found just once. Sequencing was performed on CD4+ T cells sorted from blood. The receptor set was obtained from a human donor in good health. The CDR3 runs from the conserved cysteine through the conserved F or W. D genes are given only for firm matches. Rows may omit the clone size; those that give it use once, few, many or a size class.

clone_size	v_call	d_call	j_call	cdr3_aa	cdr3_nt
few	TRBV5-1	-	TRBJ1-2	CASTVQGNYGYTF	TGCGCCAGCACCGTCCAGGGGAACTATGGCTACACCTTC
-	TRBV7-2	-	TRBJ2-3	CASSSRPGPNTDTQYF	TGTGCCAGCAGCTCGAGGCCGGGACCGAACACAGATACGCAGTATTTT
few	TRBV6-1	-	TRBJ1-5	CASSEAGFGNQPQHF	TGTGCCAGCAGTGAAGCTGGGTTTGGCAATCAGCCCCAGCATTTT
-	TRBV18	-	TRBJ2-3	CASSPPSSDTQYF	TGTGCCAGCTCACCACCGTCGTCGGATACGCAGTATTTT
-	TRBV18	-	TRBJ2-5	CASSPTRQETQYF	TGTGCCAGCTCACCAACAAGACAAGAGACCCAGTACTTC
-	TRBV25-1	-	TRBJ2-5	CASSESEGGAKTQYF	TGTGCCAGCAGTGAATCAGAGGGGGGCGCAAAGACCCAGTACTTC
-	TRBV29-1	-	TRBJ2-4	CSVQTLMGAKNIQYF	TGCAGCGTCCAGACACTCATGGGAGCCAAAAACATTCAGTACTTC
few	TRBV28	-	TRBJ2-4	CASSRDGADIQYF	TGTGCCAGCTCCCGGGATGGGGCGGACATTCAGTACTTC
few	TRBV10-3	-	TRBJ1-3	CAISDRVVGNTIYF	TGTGCCATCAGTGACCGGGTAGTCGGAAACACCATATATTTT
-	TRBV11-2	-	TRBJ1-2	CASSVQENYGYTF	TGTGCCAGCAGCGTCCAAGAAAACTATGGCTACACCTTC
-	TRBV5-6	-	TRBJ1-5	CASSLGGNSNQPQHF	TGTGCCAGCAGCTTGGGCGGGAATAGCAATCAGCCCCAGCATTTT
few	TRBV5-1	-	TRBJ2-2	CASNAGGQANTGELFF	TGCGCCAGCAACGCAGGGGGGCAGGCGAACACCGGGGAGCTGTTTTTT
-	TRBV4-2	TRBD1	TRBJ1-1	CASSRAEGASGTEAFF	TGTGCCAGCAGCCGGGCCGAGGGGGCGTCGGGAACTGAAGCTTTCTTT
-	TRBV25-1	TRBD1	TRBJ2-3	CASSVQGGTDTQYF	TGTGCCAGCAGTGTGCAGGGGGGCACAGATACGCAGTATTTT
-	TRBV7-2	-	TRBJ1-3	CASSRDGRTASGNTIYF	TGTGCCAGCAGCAGAGACGGACGGACAGCCTCTGGAAACACCATATATTTT
-	TRBV5-1	TRBD1	TRBJ1-1	CASSVPGTAEAFF	TGCGCCAGCAGCGTGCCCGGGACAGCTGAAGCTTTCTTT
-	TRBV7-2	TRBD1	TRBJ2-7	CASSLQNTGTGSHEQYF	TGTGCCAGCAGTTTACAGAATACCGGGACAGGGTCCCACGAGCAGTACTTC
-	TRBV30	-	TRBJ1-2	CAWGGTGDYGYTF	TGTGCCTGGGGAGGTACCGGGGACTATGGCTACACCTTC
many	TRBV2	-	TRBJ2-5	CASSREETQYF	TGTGCCAGCAGCCGAGAAGAGACCCAGTACTTC
-	TRBV30	-	TRBJ2-3	CAWGRYTDTQYF	TGTGCCTGGGGACGGTACACAGATACGCAGTATTTT
-	TRBV6-4	TRBD1	TRBJ2-3	CASSGQGGTDTQYF	TGTGCCAGCAGCGGACAGGGGGGCACAGATACGCAGTATTTT
once	TRBV7-2	TRBD1	TRBJ2-2	CASSLAQGAGELFF	TGTGCCAGCAGCTTAGCCCAGGGGGCCGGGGAGCTGTTTTTT
few	TRBV25-1	-	TRBJ1-5	CASSAGLSAQHF	TGTGCCAGCAGTGCAGGGCTCAGTGCCCAGCATTTT
-	TRBV5-4	-	TRBJ2-5	CASSFKAGPGVETQYF	TGTGCCAGCAGCTTCAAAGCCGGACCGGGGGTTGAGACCCAGTACTTC
-	TRBV15	-	TRBJ1-5	CATSRDTGNQPQHF	TGTGCCACCAGCAGAGATACTGGCAATCAGCCCCAGCATTTT
few	TRBV21-1	-	TRBJ2-7	CASKGTGTERYEQYF	TGTGCCAGCAAGGGAACCGGGACAGAACGGTACGAGCAGTACTTC